These 19 T cell receptor beta chains came from one sample sequenced in a study of circulating and synovial CD4+ cells in juvenile arthritis. Profiled with immunoSEQ multiplex PCR; TCRdb holds only in-frame clones, not every one. The sample consists of about 32,000 clones, roughly 95% of them appearing once. Sequenced material: CD4+ T cells from blood. Source of these receptors: a human donor with juvenile idiopathic arthritis.

V usage is TRBV27 and J usage is TRBJ1-4, with 7 positions matching TRBD1. This CDR3 region has 15 residues. The V and J ends lost 5 bases and 3 bases, in that order; junction bases with no gene match: 6. CDR1 and CDR2 from the germline V gene are MNHEY and SMNVEV (reference sequence). The CDR3 spells CASSPDRLANEKLFF. The CDR3 region has the DNA TGTGCCAGCAGTCCGGACAGGTTAGCTAATGAAAAACTGTTTTTT.

This clone was observed a few times. The chain carries TRBV5-3 and TRBJ1-1; D remains unclear. TRBV5-3 belongs to the ORF category, with a function that is uncertain. V was clipped by 0 bases and J by 2 bases, with 14 bases between them. CDR3 length: 16 amino acids. As DNA, the CDR3 is TGTGCCAGAAGCTTGGAGCCCCCACAGTCTAACACTGAAGCTTTCTTT. It is translated as CARSLEPPQSNTEAFF.

The chain uses TRBV25-1 and TRBJ1-1, with D unclear. This CDR3 spans 13 amino acids. V gave up 7 bases and J gave up 4 bases, with 13 bases separating them. Per the germline V gene, CDR1 is MGHDK and CDR2 is SYGVNS. The CDR3, as DNA: TGTGCCAGCAAGGGCCCGGGGTCCACTGAAGCTTTCTTT. Translation: CASKGPGSTEAFF.

The J gene is TRBJ1-1, the V gene TRBV4-2; 10 bases fit TRBD1. V shed 3 bases, J shed 0 bases, and the junction held 7 bases outside the gene matches. Germline V gives CDR1 LGHNA, CDR2 YNFKEQ. The CDR3 consists of 17 residues. In DNA form, the CDR3 reads TGTGCCAGCAGCCAGGCACGACAGGGGGCTATGAACACTGAAGCTTTCTTT. Amino acids: CASSQARQGAMNTEAFF.

The J gene is TRBJ2-7, the V gene TRBV27; the match to TRBD1 covers 10 bases. The CDR3 consists of 15 residues. Per germline, CDR1 MNHEY and CDR2 SMNVEV (reference sequence). With V trimmed by 7 bases and J by 1 base, 7 bases remained unmatched. CDR3: CASISTGGDSYEQYF. The CDR3 coding sequence is TGTGCCAGCATCTCGACAGGGGGCGATTCCTACGAGCAGTACTTC.

The chain recombines TRBV28 with TRBJ1-1; perhaps TRBD1 as D (6 bases). This CDR3 is built from 13 residues. Trimming shortened V by 8 bases and J by 0 bases, and 10 bases separated the two germline ends. The germline CDR1 and CDR2 sequences are MDHEN and SYDVKM. Here the CDR3 reads CASQGPVNTEAFF. CDR3 DNA: TGTGCCAGCCAGGGGCCAGTGAACACTGAAGCTTTCTTT. The entire variable domain, with the rest obtained from reference TRBV28 and TRBJ1-1, is as follows: DVKVTQSSRYLVKRTGEKVFLECVQDMDHENMFWYRQDPGLGLRLIYFSYDVKMKEKGDIPEGYSVSREKKERFSLILESASTNQTSMYLCASQGPVNTEAFFGQGTRLTVV.

In its sample, this clone was seen a few times. The rearrangement links TRBV30 to TRBJ2-4; the D is unclear. Germline V gene data show CDR1 as GTSNPN and CDR2 as SVGIG (reference sequence). The V gene lost 1 base and the J gene lost 2 bases, with 9 bases spanning the gap. The CDR3 is 14 amino acids. The CDR3 DNA is TGTGCCTGGAGTGGGAAGAGGACCAAAAACATTCAGTACTTC. Its protein is CAWSGKRTKNIQYF.

This chain joins TRBV5-6 and TRBJ2-5; 16 bases agree with TRBD2. The J segment lost 5 bases and the V segment lost 1 base, leaving 8 bases of the junction unmatched. The CDR3 runs to 18 residues. From germline, CDR1 is SGHDT and CDR2 YYEEEE. The CDR3 sequence is CASSLLGLAGGPGETQYF. The CDR3 DNA reads TGTGCCAGCAGCTTGTTGGGACTAGCGGGAGGGCCGGGGGAGACCCAGTACTTC.

The rearrangement links TRBV30 to TRBJ1-2, with 9 bases matching TRBD1. Per the germline V gene, CDR1 is GTSNPN and CDR2 is SVGIG (reference sequence). The CDR3 sequence is 15 residues long. The ends lost 2 bases at V and 3 bases at J; junction bases unmatched: 7. CDR3: CAWSIQGALYYGYTF. DNA for the CDR3: TGTGCCTGGAGTATACAGGGGGCTCTATACTATGGCTACACCTTC.

The rearrangement links TRBV9 to TRBJ1-1, with D uncertain. Germline loops: CDR1 SGDLS, CDR2 YYNGEE. The CDR3 is 14 amino acids. The ends were cut back, 4 bases at V and 4 bases at J, with 14 bases in the middle. The CDR3 protein is CASSPGSGITEAFF. The CDR3 DNA reads TGTGCCAGCAGCCCCGGCTCGGGAATCACTGAAGCTTTCTTT.

This clone has a single count. The chain recombines TRBV10-3 with TRBJ2-5; 9 nucleotides match TRBD2. The CDR3 sequence is 14 residues long. Unmatched junction bases numbered 12, after V lost 11 bases and J lost 5 bases. Germline CDR1 and CDR2: ENHRY and SYGVKD. The CDR3 DNA is TGTGCCGTTAGCGGGAGTTCCCTAGGGGAGACCCAGTACTTC. Translated: CAVSGSSLGETQYF.

The V and J genes are TRBV7-9 and TRBJ2-1; 8 bases line up with TRBD2. The CDR3 runs 16 residues. Germline V gene data show CDR1 as SEHNR and CDR2 as FQNEAQ (reference sequence). V shed 4 bases and J 2 bases; nucleotides not matched to a gene: 7. The CDR3 here is CASSSRVAGTYNEQFF. DNA for the CDR3: TGTGCCAGCAGCTCTAGAGTAGCGGGGACCTACAATGAGCAGTTCTTC.

Comment on this clone: A read error may account for a junction end that differs from germline. This chain connects TRBV7-9 to TRBJ1-2, with D maybe TRBD1 (6 bases). Germline-derived CDR1 and CDR2 are SEHNR and FQNEAQ (reference sequence). The CDR3 is 13 residues long. CDR3 nucleotides: TGTGTCAGCAGCCCACAGGGAGAAGGTGGCTACACCTTC. Its protein is CVSSPQGEGGYTF.

The V call is TRBV2, the J call TRBJ1-2; 9 nucleotides align to TRBD1. There are 17 residues in the CDR3. Germline-derived CDR1 and CDR2 are SNHLY and FYNNEI. The V and J ends lost 5 bases and 5 bases, in that order; junction bases with no gene match: 15. Here the CDR3 DNA reads TGTGCCAGCAGTCCCTTCACAGGGGGCGCGACGGATTATGGCTACACCTTC. Its translation is CASSPFTGGATDYGYTF.

The chain has TRBV5-4 and TRBJ1-1; D is possibly TRBD1 (6 bases). V was pared by 4 bases and J by 4 bases, with 11 bases between. The germline V gene encodes CDR1 SGHNT and CDR2 YYREEE (reference sequence). The CDR3 has 13 amino acids. In nucleotides, the CDR3 is TGTGCCAGCAGCCCAGGGGCCGTCACTGAAGCTTTCTTT. Protein product: CASSPGAVTEAFF.

The J gene is TRBJ1-1, the V gene TRBV5-1; 9 bases align to TRBD1. The CDR3 is 16 amino acids. The V gene's germline CDR1 is SGHRS and CDR2 YFSETQ. Trimming removed 3 bases from V and 2 bases from J; junction bases left unmatched: 8. CDR3 protein: CASSWGDRVRNTEAFF. The CDR3, as DNA: TGCGCCAGCAGCTGGGGGGACAGGGTACGAAACACTGAAGCTTTCTTT.

V is TRBV18 and J is TRBJ2-7; 8 nucleotides match TRBD1. The CDR3 runs to 14 residues. Per germline, CDR1 KGHSH and CDR2 LQKENI. Losses at the gene ends were 3 bases for V and 2 bases for J; bases not matched to a gene: 3. The CDR3 DNA reads TGTGCCAGCTCACCGAGGACAGGGACCTACGAGCAGTACTTC. Residues: CASSPRTGTYEQYF.

The chain is built from TRBV19 and TRBJ2-6; 8 nucleotides align to TRBD1. The CDR3 covers 17 residues. Germline V gene lookup returns CDR1 LNHDA and CDR2 SQIVND (reference sequence). With V trimmed by 6 bases and J by 3 bases, 10 bases remained unmatched. The CDR3 reads CASRNQDRANGANVLTF. CDR3 nucleotide sequence: TGTGCCAGTAGGAACCAGGACAGGGCGAATGGGGCCAACGTCCTGACTTTC.

Remarks on this clone: One junction end does not reproduce the germline sequence, and a read error may be involved. Additional DNA sequences in this sample encode the identical CDR3. The chain couples TRBV30 to TRBJ1-6; 8 bases are a match to TRBD1. The CDR3 totals 12 residues. Germline loops: CDR1 GTSNPN, CDR2 SVGIG (reference sequence). CDR3 protein: CAGRGLNSPLHF. The CDR3 bases are TGTGCTGGCAGGGGGCTAAATTCCCCCCTCCACTTT.